The entry that follows covers one TCR beta chain sequence. Its antigen is not yet known. No qualities accompany the bases; no much larger clone lies one base away. The data are from a study of blood T cell repertoires in COVID-19 (dated by TCRdb to the early 2020s). Regarding the research as a whole: Samples covering the acute and convalescent phases of COVID-19 were provided by collaborators in the United States, Italy and Spain. The material from the prospective study consisted of cDNA or gDNA derived from T cells, B-cell-depleted T cells, or PBMCs. The dataset comprised deeply sampled blood TCRbeta repertoires from subjects exposed to, actively infected with, or recovered from COVID-19. The repertoires were made available in a free public database intended to serve as a resource for research on the immune response to SARS-CoV-2. The samples were drawn from the first 160 participants of the ongoing ImmuneRACE study and from some 1,300 subjects provided by 6 global collaborators. The sample metadata nearly always contained a de-identified subject ID, COVID-19 status, age in years and sex. Where available, HLA class I and class II types were obtained from metadata supplied by the sample provider rather than from assay-based typing.

One collaborating source in Seattle enrolled patients while the patients were actively infected and followed the patients over time throughout the course of disease. Collaborating institutions collected whole blood in K2EDTA tubes following their own protocols. For TCRbeta analysis, collaborators shipped samples in one of three forms: frozen whole blood, isolated PBMCs, or DNA extracted from either of those sample types. TCRbeta CDR3 regions were amplified from genomic DNA by means of the immunoSEQ Assay, a bias-controlled multiplex PCR. In the paper's pipeline: The number of nucleated cells in each sample was estimated from the amplification of reference gene primers within the assay. To quantify the absolute abundance of each unique TCRbeta CDR3 rearrangement, sequence reads were collapsed and filtered. For each sample, productive Simpson clonality was calculated as the square root of Simpson's diversity index across productive rearrangements. This is the immuneACCESS table as TCRdb keeps it, with only in-frame sequences that have V and J called. A part of the clones is gone; compared with another copy, unresolved V genes explain less than half, and the rest is unexplained. That table supplies the V and J calls and clone size; D and trimming were determined from the DNA. The sample yields roughly 130,000 clones; about 92% were counted once. The ten largest make up 4.6% of the sample.

Results and caveats for the whole study, not just this receptor: How much clinical and demographic metadata was included differed by source and by participant, and the metadata was provided uncurated.

The TCR was taken from a man aged 60 to 75 with COVID-19, enrolled during active disease. The sequencing input was peripheral blood.

The DNA sequence follows: TGTGCCAGCGGTTCCGGGGTAGACACCGGGGAGCTGTTTTTT. This translates into CASGSGVDTGELFF. The rearranged chain carries TRBV6-4 and TRBJ2-2; D gene: possibly TRBD2, on 5 matching bases. Spanning cysteine to phenylalanine, the CDR3 consists of 14 amino acids. The only DNA kept is the CDR3, 42 bases in frame from the first base. The germline V gene gives CDR1 as MRHNA and CDR2 as SNTAGT. Deletion took 8 bases off V and 3 bases off J, with a span of 13 bases between the germline ends.